What follows are 15 T cell receptor beta chains derived from one specimen sequenced in a study of T cell repertoires in cytomegalovirus infection. From the reads, TCRdb called clonotypes with MiXCR, one entry per CDR3 protein. The sample yields about 230,000 distinct CDR3 sequences, 22% seen once. Sample: CD8+ T cells from PBMCs. The receptor source for this set is a human donor in good health (CMV status not recorded). Some clones in this sample may be carry-over from other donors' samples.

This clonotype was observed at least ten times. The chain links TRBV15 to TRBJ2-2; TRBD2 might be the D (6 bases). The CDR3 is made up of 14 amino acids. V gave up 0 bases and J gave up 5 bases, with 7 bases separating them. From germline, CDR1 is LNHNV and CDR2 YYDKDF (reference sequence). The CDR3 DNA reads TGTGCCACCAGCAGAGAAGGGAGGACCGGGGAGCTGTTTTTT. Its translation is CATSREGRTGELFF.

J is TRBJ1-2 and V is TRBV19; D may be TRBD1 (5 bases). V lost 2 bases and J lost 0, with 13 bases in between. Germline V lookup: CDR1 LNHDA, CDR2 SQIVND (reference sequence). This CDR3 comprises 16 residues. As DNA, the CDR3 is TGTGCCAGTAGTATATTCGTCAGGGAGACTAACTATGGCTACACCTTC. This sequence encodes CASSIFVRETNYGYTF.

This clonotype was counted a few times. CDR3 protein: CASGHSGGKDTQYF. CDR3 DNA: TGTGCCAGCGGGCACTCCGGGGGGAAAGATACGCAGTATTTT. The gene calls are TRBV7-9 and TRBJ2-3; TRBD2 matches 7 bases. The CDR3 sequence is 14 residues long. V gave up 8 bases and J gave up 5 bases; unmatched junction bases: 10. Germline CDR1 reads SEHNR; CDR2 reads FQNEAQ (reference sequence).

This clonotype was counted a few times. The rearrangement joins TRBV2 to TRBJ2-2; D may be TRBD1 (6 bases). V lost 10 bases and J 6 bases, leaving 12 bases between the germline ends. Germline CDR1 and CDR2: SNHLY and FYNNEI. CDR3 size: 12 residues. The CDR3 coding sequence is TGTGCCAAACAGACAGGAGCCGGGGAGCTGTTTTTT. Amino acid sequence: CAKQTGAGELFF. Supplemented by reference TRBV2 and TRBJ2-2, the full variable domain reads EPEVTQTPSHQVTQMGQEVILRCVPISNHLYFYWYRQILGQKVEFLVSFYNNEISEKSEIFDDQFSVERPDGSNFTLKIRSTKLEDSAMYFCAKQTGAGELFFGEGSRLTVL.

This rearrangement joins TRBV20-1 to TRBJ2-7; D not resolved. The CDR3 length is 15 residues. Germline V gene sequence: CDR1 DFQATT, CDR2 SNEGSKA (reference sequence). Trimming removed 6 bases from V and 4 bases from J, with 22 bases in between. The CDR3 DNA is TGCAGTGCACGCGACCGAATCCCGTTACTTTACGAGCAGTACTTC. Residues: CSARDRIPLLYEQYF.

This clonotype was detected only a few times. The chain recombines TRBV2 with TRBJ2-3; TRBD2 matches at 9 bases. The CDR3 contains 16 residues. Germline CDR1 and CDR2: SNHLY and FYNNEI. V lost 3 bases and J lost 2; bases outside the gene matches: 6. The CDR3 loop is CASSDGTSSITDTQYF. Written as DNA, the CDR3 is TGTGCCAGCAGTGATGGGACTAGCAGCATCACAGATACGCAGTATTTT.

The chain couples TRBV28 to TRBJ1-5; D unresolved. The germline gives CDR1 MDHEN, CDR2 SYDVKM. Trimming shortened V by 5 bases and J by 5 bases, and 19 bases separated the two germline ends. The CDR3 has 16 amino acids. CDR3 bases: TGTGCCAGCAGTCCAGGATACAGCAATCCATATCAGCCCCAGCATTTT. It is translated as CASSPGYSNPYQPQHF.

The rearrangement uses TRBV7-8 and TRBJ1-1, with D unresolved. Trimming left V 1 base short and J 5 bases short, with 8 bases between. The CDR3 runs to 13 residues. Germline V gene data show CDR1 as SGHVS and CDR2 as FQNEAQ. The CDR3 reads CASSLELGTEAFF. CDR3 DNA: TGTGCCAGCAGCTTAGAGTTAGGGACTGAAGCTTTCTTT. Full variable domain (remainder filled in from reference TRBV7-8 and TRBJ1-1): GAGVSQSPRYKVAKRGQDVALRCDPISGHVSLFWYQQALGQGPEFLTYFQNEAQLDKSGLPSDRFFAERPEGSVSTLKIQRTQQEDSAVYLCASSLELGTEAFFGQGTRLTVV.

The rearrangement links TRBV19 to TRBJ1-5; D is unclear. Between the trimmed V and J ends, which lost 0 bases and 0 bases, there was a span of 6 bases. The CDR3 consists of 15 residues. Germline V CDR1 and CDR2: LNHDA, SQIVND (reference sequence). CDR3 in DNA: TGTGCCAGTAGTATAGAAGGCTATAGCAATCAGCCCCAGCATTTT. This codes for CASSIEGYSNQPQHF.

In this sample, this clonotype turned up many times. This chain uses TRBV7-2 with TRBJ2-2; D is unresolved. The CDR3 consists of 12 residues. Germline lookup yields CDR1 SGHTA and CDR2 FQGNSA. V lost 3 bases to trimming and J lost 5 bases, with 4 bases between them. This CDR3 is CASSFGTGELFF. The CDR3 nucleotides read TGTGCCAGCAGCTTTGGGACCGGGGAGCTGTTTTTT.

The V and J genes are TRBV12-3 or TRBV12-4 and TRBJ2-3; unclear D gene. Trimming took off 5 bases at V and 4 bases at J, with 13 bases between the two ends. This CDR3 has 14 residues. CDR3 DNA: TGTGCCAGCAGTCCCCGCCCGGGTGCAGATACGCAGTATTTT. It specifies CASSPRPGADTQYF.

This clonotype was recorded at least ten times. J is TRBJ2-1 and V is TRBV7-9, with TRBD1 matching over 11 bases. This CDR3 is built from 14 residues. After removal of 5 bases from V and 8 bases from J, the junction contained 5 bases not matched to a gene. The germline CDR1 and CDR2 sequences are SEHNR and FQNEAQ (reference sequence). CDR3 nucleotides: TGTGCCAGCAGCCCCTGGACAGGGGGCGATGAGCAGTTCTTC. Translated: CASSPWTGGDEQFF.

A few counts support this clonotype. The J gene is TRBJ1-1, the V gene TRBV28; weak D call: TRBD1 (5 bases). V was clipped by 3 bases and J by 3 bases, with 8 bases between them. The CDR3 runs 13 residues. Germline lookup yields CDR1 MDHEN and CDR2 SYDVKM. The CDR3 reads CASSLIRDTEAFF. The CDR3 bases are TGTGCCAGCAGTTTGATCAGGGACACTGAAGCTTTCTTT.

V usage is TRBV14 and J usage is TRBJ1-3; 7 nucleotides align to TRBD1. V lost 4 bases and J lost 4; bases outside the gene matches: 7. This CDR3 has 15 residues. Germline CDR1 and CDR2: SGHDN and FVKESK. CDR3: CASSPKDRSGNTIYF. The CDR3 region has the DNA TGTGCCAGCAGCCCGAAGGACAGGTCCGGAAACACCATATATTTT.

In its sample, this clonotype was seen once. The V call is TRBV5-5, the J call TRBJ2-7; D is possibly TRBD1 or TRBD2 (5 bases each). There are 14 residues in the CDR3. V lost 4 bases, J lost 3 bases, and 14 bases lay in between. Germline assignment: CDR1 SGHKS and CDR2 YYEKEE (reference sequence). This chain's CDR3 is CASSRIGDHYEQYF. CDR3 nucleotide sequence: TGTGCCAGCAGCCGGATAGGGGACCACTACGAGCAGTACTTC.